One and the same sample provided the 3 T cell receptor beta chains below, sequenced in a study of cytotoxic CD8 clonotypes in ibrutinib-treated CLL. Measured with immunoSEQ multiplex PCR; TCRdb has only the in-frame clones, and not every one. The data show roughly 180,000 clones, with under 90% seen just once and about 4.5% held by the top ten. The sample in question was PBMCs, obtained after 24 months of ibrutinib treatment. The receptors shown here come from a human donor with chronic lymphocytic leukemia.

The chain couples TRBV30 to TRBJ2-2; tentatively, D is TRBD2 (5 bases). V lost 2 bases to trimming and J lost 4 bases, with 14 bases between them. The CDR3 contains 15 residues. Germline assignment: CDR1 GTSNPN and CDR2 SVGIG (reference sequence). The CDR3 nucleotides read TGTGCCTGGAGTCGCGGACGCCGGGGCACCGGGGAGCTGTTTTTT. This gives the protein CAWSRGRRGTGELFF. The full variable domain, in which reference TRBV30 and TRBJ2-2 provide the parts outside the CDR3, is SQTIHQWPATLVQPVGSPLSLECTVEGTSNPNLYWYRQAAGRGLQLLFYSVGIGQISSEVPQNLSASRPQDRQFILSSKKLLLSDSGFYLCAWSRGRRGTGELFFGEGSRLTVL.

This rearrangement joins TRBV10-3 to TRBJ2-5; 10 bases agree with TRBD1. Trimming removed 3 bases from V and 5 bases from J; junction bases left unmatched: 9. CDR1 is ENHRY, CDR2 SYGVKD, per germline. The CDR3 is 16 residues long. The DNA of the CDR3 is TGTGCCATCAGTGATCGGGACAGGGGAACTTCTGAGACCCAGTACTTC. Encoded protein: CAISDRDRGTSETQYF.

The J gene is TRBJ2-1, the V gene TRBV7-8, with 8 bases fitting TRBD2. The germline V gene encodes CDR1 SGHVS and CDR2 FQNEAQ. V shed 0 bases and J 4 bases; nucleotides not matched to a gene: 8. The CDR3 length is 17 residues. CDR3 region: CASSLALGAGEYNEQFF. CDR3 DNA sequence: TGTGCCAGCAGCTTAGCGCTGGGAGCGGGGGAATACAATGAGCAGTTCTTC.